The 16 T cell receptor beta chains below were found in one sample sequenced in a study of T-cell reconstitution after alpha-beta-depleted transplantation in children. During its preparation, the TCRbeta library received unique molecular identifiers. TCRdb analysed the PCR reads with MiXCR anew, one entry per CDR3 protein. Here the sample spans over 550,000 distinct CDR3 sequences, about 11% being singletons. This specimen consisted of PBMCs from the stem cell graft donor, obtained from the stem cell graft. The receptors come from a human donor who donated a stem cell graft to a child with acute myeloid leukemia.

The chain has TRBV9 and TRBJ1-6; no clear D gene. The CDR3 is 17 residues long. Germline V gene sequence: CDR1 SGDLS, CDR2 YYNGEE. V was trimmed by 4 bases and J by 2 bases, leaving 16 bases between them. The CDR3 coding sequence is TGTGCCAGCAGCCCCCCCCCCCAGGTGCCCTATAATTCACCCCTCCACTTT. Translating gives CASSPPPQVPYNSPLHF.

This clonotype was counted only a few times. The rearrangement joins TRBV30 to TRBJ1-1; D uncertain. The CDR3 has 10 residues. V was trimmed by 2 bases and J by 6 bases, leaving 4 bases between them. Germline V CDR1 and CDR2: GTSNPN, SVGIG (reference sequence). CDR3 loop: CAWSSPEAFF. The CDR3 nucleotides are TGTGCCTGGAGTAGCCCTGAAGCTTTCTTT.

This clonotype was observed a handful of times. This chain joins TRBV12-3 or TRBV12-4 and TRBJ1-5, with D uncertain. Trimming stripped 7 bases from V and 7 bases from J, with 11 bases between. This CDR3 has 12 residues. DNA of the CDR3: TGTGCCAGCAATTTTGGGGTCCAGCCCCAGCATTTT. This codes for CASNFGVQPQHF.

This chain links TRBV29-1 with TRBJ2-2; D call uncertain. The V gene's germline CDR1 is SQVTM and CDR2 ANQGSEA. V was pared by 7 bases and J by 4 bases, with 7 bases between. This CDR3 has 11 residues. For the CDR3, the DNA is TGCAGCGGCAAGGGCACCGGGGAGCTGTTTTTT. As protein: CSGKGTGELFF.

V and J are TRBV27 and TRBJ2-5, with a possible D match to TRBD2 (5 bases). CDR1 is MNHEY, CDR2 SMNVEV, per germline (reference sequence). The length of the CDR3 is 13 residues. The V end lost 7 bases, the J end lost 3 bases, and 12 bases lay between the germline ends. The CDR3 DNA follows: TGTGCCAGCAAGCGGCTTCCGAAAGAGACCCAGTACTTC. Translated: CASKRLPKETQYF.

The chain has TRBV12-3 or TRBV12-4 and TRBJ2-7, with D unclear. V was trimmed by 5 bases and J by 3 bases, leaving 14 bases between them. The CDR3 sequence is 14 residues long. The chain's CDR3 is CASSLHGTYYEQYF. The CDR3, as DNA: TGTGCCAGCAGTCTACACGGAACCTACTACGAGCAGTACTTC.

This clonotype was seen more than once but under ten times. The chain employs TRBV20-1 and TRBJ1-4; tentatively, D is TRBD1 (5 bases). CDR3 length equals 13 residues. Germline CDR1 DFQATT, CDR2 SNEGSKA (reference sequence). Trimming pared 5 bases from V and 0 bases from J, leaving 7 bases between. In nucleotides, the CDR3 is TGCAGTGCTGGGGACGCAACTAATGAAAAACTGTTTTTT. It specifies CSAGDATNEKLFF.

Ten or more counts support this clonotype. The chain links TRBV5-1 to TRBJ1-1; D uncertain. V was trimmed by 4 bases and J by 4 bases, leaving 17 bases between them. Germline V gene lookup returns CDR1 SGHRS and CDR2 YFSETQ. CDR3 length equals 15 residues. The CDR3 region has the DNA TGCGCCAGCAGCCCCTCGGCCGCGGCGGGCACTGAAGCTTTCTTT. Translation gives CASSPSAAAGTEAFF.

This clonotype was counted between two and nine times. The chain joins TRBV29-1 to TRBJ2-2; 7 positions agree with TRBD1. After removal of 7 bases from V and 4 bases from J, the junction contained 9 bases not matched to a gene. Germline V gives CDR1 SQVTM, CDR2 ANQGSEA. The CDR3 spans 14 residues. In DNA form, the CDR3 reads TGCAGCGGTAGATTGGGACAGACCACCGGGGAGCTGTTTTTT. The encoded protein is CSGRLGQTTGELFF.

As concerns this clonotype: Compared with germline, one end of the junction differs, possibly owing to a read error. The chain links TRBV4-2 to TRBJ2-7, with 11 bases aligning to TRBD2. The CDR3 is made up of 15 amino acids. CDR1 and CDR2 from the germline V gene are LGHNA and YNFKEQ. The DNA of the CDR3 is TGTGCCAGCAGCAAAGAGACTAGCGGGGCTTACGAGCAGTACTTC. Protein: CASSKETSGAYEQYF.

This clonotype has more than one count but fewer than ten. The rearrangement joins TRBV15 to TRBJ2-1, with D unclear. This CDR3 is built from 16 residues. Trimming left V 7 bases short and J 2 bases short, with 18 bases between. CDR1 and CDR2 from the germline V gene are LNHNV and YYDKDF (reference sequence). CDR3: CATTKTPVGTYNEQFF. CDR3 DNA: TGTGCCACCACCAAAACCCCGGTGGGGACCTACAATGAGCAGTTCTTC.

The chain combines TRBV7-9 with TRBJ2-2; D is unresolved. V was shortened by 3 bases and J by 2 bases, with 7 bases between the two germline ends. This CDR3 has 14 residues. The V gene's germline CDR1 is SEHNR and CDR2 FQNEAQ (reference sequence). For the CDR3, the DNA is TGTGCCAGCAGCTTCCCCTTAAACACCGGGGAGCTGTTTTTT. Translated, it gives CASSFPLNTGELFF.

DNA for the CDR3: TGTGCCAGCAGATTGACAGATTCTGGAAACACCATATATTTT. Its protein product is CASRLTDSGNTIYF. V is TRBV11-2 and J is TRBJ1-3; perhaps TRBD1 as D (5 bases). The germline V gene has CDR1 SGHAT and CDR2 FQNNGV. This CDR3 region has 14 residues. Between the trimmed V and J ends, which lost 6 bases and 1 base, there was a span of 10 bases.

The chain is built from TRBV5-1 and TRBJ2-6; 9 bases match TRBD2. After removal of 7 bases from V and 0 bases from J, the junction contained 2 bases not matched to a gene. This CDR3 contains 15 residues. Germline V lookup: CDR1 SGHRS, CDR2 YFSETQ. CDR3 nucleotide sequence: TGCGCCAGCTCGACTAGCGGCTCTGGGGCCAACGTCCTGACTTTC. It translates to CASSTSGSGANVLTF.

The genes are TRBV29-1 and TRBJ1-1; 9 positions match TRBD1. This CDR3 spans 15 amino acids. The V segment lost 6 bases and the J segment 4 bases; nucleotides outside the gene matches: 12. Germline CDR1 is SQVTM and CDR2 is ANQGSEA. The CDR3 protein is CSVGTGTDRGTEAFF. In DNA form, the CDR3 reads TGCAGCGTGGGGACAGGGACCGACCGTGGCACTGAAGCTTTCTTT.

The chain joins TRBV28 to TRBJ2-7; D gene unclear. V was trimmed by 5 bases and J by 11 bases, leaving 19 bases between them. Germline V CDR1 and CDR2: MDHEN, SYDVKM. This CDR3 is 13 amino acids long. CDR3 sequence: CASSPQPGSEKYF. Here the CDR3 DNA reads TGTGCCAGCAGTCCACAACCTGGGTCGGAGAAGTACTTC.